These 22 T cell receptor beta chains share one sample of origin, sequenced in a study of blood T cells in healthy people across ages. PCR was performed a second time for about 6 to 11 cycles using a sample-barcoded 5' primer and a J-beta primer mix. MiXCR, applied by TCRdb to the 5' RACE reads, yields one record per CDR3 protein. This sample has around 1,900,000 distinct CDR3 sequences, with 30% to 40% found just once. Sequenced: blood. The receptors derive from a human donor in good health.

J is TRBJ2-7 and V is TRBV2; D may match TRBD1 or TRBD2 (5 bases each). Trimming cost V 3 bases and J 5 bases, with 11 bases left between them. The CDR3 consists of 13 residues. Germline CDR1 is SNHLY and CDR2 is FYNNEI. The CDR3 loop is CASSELLGDEQYF. The DNA for the CDR3 is TGTGCCAGCAGTGAGTTGCTGGGGGACGAGCAGTACTTC.

This clonotype was recorded many times. This rearrangement joins TRBV12-3 or TRBV12-4 to TRBJ2-7; a weak D match, TRBD2 (5 bases). Trimming took 6 bases from V and 3 from J, leaving 18 bases between them. The CDR3 has 15 residues. CDR3 DNA sequence: TGTGCCAGCAGGCGGGTCAACCAGTCCGACTACGAGCAGTACTTC. Protein product: CASRRVNQSDYEQYF.

The V and J genes are TRBV6-2 or TRBV6-3 and TRBJ2-1; TRBD1 aligns across 7 bases. Germline CDR1 MNHEY, CDR2 SVGEGT. This CDR3 has 19 residues. Trimming at V came to 6 bases and at J to 7 bases, leaving 24 bases not matched to a gene. The CDR3 DNA sequence: TGTGCCAGCAGCTTAGATCAGACCACCCAAGGGACAGTGAGTAATGAGCAGTTCTTC. It translates to CASSLDQTTQGTVSNEQFF.

The chain joins TRBV7-2 to TRBJ2-1; 9 bases fit TRBD1. The germline V gene has CDR1 SGHTA and CDR2 FQGNSA. Losses at the gene ends were 4 bases for V and 3 bases for J; bases not matched to a gene: 7. There are 16 residues in the CDR3. CDR3 coding DNA: TGTGCCAGCAGCTCGAGAGGGACAGGGTACTACAATGAGCAGTTCTTC. Amino acid sequence: CASSSRGTGYYNEQFF.

The chain is built from TRBV7-9 and TRBJ1-2; D is unresolved. The CDR3 sequence is 16 residues long. Germline CDR1 and CDR2: SEHNR and FQNEAQ (reference sequence). Trimming left V 5 bases short and J 8 bases short, with 24 bases between. CDR3 bases: TGTGCCAGCAGCCTGCCGGTAAACCGGCGGCGGGAGGGCTACACCTTC. Amino acid sequence: CASSLPVNRRREGYTF.

This clonotype appeared many times. The chain carries TRBV7-9 and TRBJ1-1; D gene uncertain. V lost 5 bases, J lost 0 bases, and 7 bases lay in between. Germline V gives CDR1 SEHNR, CDR2 FQNEAQ (reference sequence). The CDR3 has 13 amino acids. CDR3 DNA sequence: TGTGCCAGCAGCCTTCACCTGAACACTGAAGCTTTCTTT. Translated: CASSLHLNTEAFF.

CDR3 DNA: TGCAGTGCTAGAGAAACGTATACAGATACGCAGTATTTT. It specifies CSARETYTDTQYF. The chain is built from TRBV20-1 and TRBJ2-3; no definite D call. Germline lookup yields CDR1 DFQATT and CDR2 SNEGSKA (reference sequence). The CDR3 sequence is 13 residues long. Between the trimmed V and J ends, which lost 0 bases and 3 bases, there was a span of 7 bases.

The chain is built from TRBV5-1 and TRBJ2-1, with 12 bases fitting TRBD1. The germline V gene encodes CDR1 SGHRS and CDR2 YFSETQ. Germline trimming cut 7 bases from V and 6 bases from J; bases unmatched to any gene: 5. The CDR3 sequence is 14 residues long. The DNA for the CDR3 is TGCGCCAGCGGGGGACAGGGGGCCGGCAATGAGCAGTTCTTC. Translated, it gives CASGGQGAGNEQFF.

This clonotype was counted a single time. This is likely a read error, given that the CDR3 carries no conserved phenylalanine or tryptophan at its end. The rearrangement joins TRBV4-2 to TRBJ2-5; tentatively, D is TRBD1 (6 bases). The germline V gene has CDR1 LGHNA and CDR2 YNFKEQ. The CDR3 has 15 residues. Trimming shortened V by 1 base and J by 0 bases, and 9 bases separated the two germline ends. The CDR3 here is CASSQADSNQETQYL. In nucleotides, the CDR3 is TGTGCCAGCAGCCAAGCGGACAGCAACCAAGAGACCCAGTACCTC.

In this sample, this clonotype turned up a few times. The rearrangement joins TRBV4-1 to TRBJ2-6, with 9 bases matching TRBD2. This CDR3 comprises 18 residues. The trim removed 6 bases at V and 0 bases at J, leaving 9 bases unmatched. Germline CDR1 MGHRA, CDR2 YSYEKL. CDR3 in DNA: TGCGCCAGCAGAACCGGGACTAGCTCCTTCTCTGGGGCCAACGTCCTGACTTTC. Translating it yields CASRTGTSSFSGANVLTF.

The V call is TRBV5-6, the J call TRBJ2-7; 7 nucleotides line up with TRBD1. Germline trimming cut 3 bases from V and 5 bases from J; bases unmatched to any gene: 5. The CDR3 covers 13 residues. Germline CDR1 SGHDT, CDR2 YYEEEE. CDR3 sequence reads: CASSSGQSHEQYF. Here the CDR3 DNA reads TGTGCCAGCAGCTCGGGACAGTCCCACGAGCAGTACTTC. Full variable domain (outside the CDR3, taken from reference TRBV5-6 and TRBJ2-7): DAGVTQSPTHLIKTRGQQVTLRCSPKSGHDTVSWYQQALGQGPQFIFQYYEEEERQRGNFPDRFSGHQFPNYSSELNVNALLLGDSALYLCASSSGQSHEQYFGPGTRLTVT.

The V gene is TRBV27, the J gene TRBJ2-4; D may be TRBD1 (5 bases). Deletions cut 11 bases from V and 1 base from J, with 18 bases between. The CDR3 has 15 amino acids. CDR1 MNHEY and CDR2 SMNVEV come from the germline V gene (reference sequence). The CDR3 loop reads CAPYRQGGAKNIQYF. CDR3 sequence (DNA): TGTGCCCCTTACCGGCAGGGTGGGGCCAAAAACATTCAGTACTTC.

This clonotype appeared a few times. V and J are TRBV15 and TRBJ2-1; 10 bases line up with TRBD2. Per the germline V gene, CDR1 is LNHNV and CDR2 is YYDKDF (reference sequence). The CDR3 is 18 residues long. The V segment lost 2 bases and the J segment 0 bases; nucleotides outside the gene matches: 7. CDR3 DNA sequence: TGTGCCACCAGCAGACAGAGGGCTAGCGGGGGCTCCTACAATGAGCAGTTCTTC. This codes for CATSRQRASGGSYNEQFF.

This clonotype was observed many times. The chain is built from TRBV7-2 and TRBJ1-6; D remains ambiguous. This CDR3 is built from 12 residues. Trimming shortened V by 3 bases and J by 9 bases, and 6 bases separated the two germline ends. Germline CDR1 reads SGHTA; CDR2 reads FQGNSA. The CDR3 DNA is TGTGCCAGCAGCTTGGATCGTTCACCCCTCCACTTT. Translation gives CASSLDRSPLHF.

The DNA for the CDR3 is TGTGCCACCAGTGATTTGAGGACCGATGAGCAGTTCTTC. Its translation is CATSDLRTDEQFF. The J gene is TRBJ2-1, the V gene TRBV24-1; D remains ambiguous. Trimming shortened V by 0 bases and J by 8 bases, and 7 bases separated the two germline ends. The CDR3 length is 13 residues. Looked up from germline, CDR1 is KGHDR and CDR2 is SFDVKD.

CDR3 sequence reads: CASSLLGHSKGETQYF. The CDR3, as DNA: TGTGCCAGCAGCTTATTGGGACACTCAAAGGGTGAGACCCAGTACTTC. The chain combines TRBV7-8 with TRBJ2-5; weak D call: TRBD1 (6 bases). There are 16 residues in the CDR3. V lost 2 bases, J lost 5 bases, and 18 bases lay in between. Germline V CDR1 and CDR2: SGHVS, FQNEAQ.

This clonotype was observed a few times. The V call is TRBV5-1, the J call TRBJ2-5; no reliable D call. Per the germline V gene, CDR1 is SGHRS and CDR2 is YFSETQ. V dropped 6 bases and J dropped 2 bases, with 17 bases sitting between them. CDR3 length: 15 amino acids. CDR3: CASTAVFSAQETQYF. The DNA of the CDR3 is TGCGCCAGCACCGCCGTTTTCAGCGCTCAAGAGACCCAGTACTTC.

The chain employs TRBV12-3 or TRBV12-4 and TRBJ1-6; tentatively, D is TRBD1 (6 bases). The CDR3 spans 15 residues. With 5 bases removed from V and 5 bases from J, the gap between germline ends came to 13 bases. The CDR3, as DNA: TGTGCCAGCAGTGCTTGGACAGTTAATAATTCACCCCTCCACTTT. Protein sequence: CASSAWTVNNSPLHF.

V is TRBV5-1 and J is TRBJ1-2, with D tentatively TRBD1 (6 bases). Trimming removed 1 base from V and 5 bases from J, with 15 bases in between. Germline CDR1 and CDR2: SGHRS and YFSETQ. The CDR3 consists of 15 residues. The CDR3 spells CASSLTGRDFYGYTF. CDR3 bases: TGCGCCAGCAGCTTGACAGGGAGGGATTTTTATGGCTACACCTTC.

In this sample, this clonotype turned up a few times. The CDR3 spells CASSPGLAELTDTQYF. The CDR3 bases are TGCGCCAGCAGCCCAGGACTAGCGGAGCTCACAGATACGCAGTATTTT. This rearrangement joins TRBV5-1 to TRBJ2-3; 10 nucleotides match TRBD2. In germline, CDR1 is SGHRS, CDR2 YFSETQ. V trimming: 4 bases; J trimming: 2 bases; junction bases outside the gene matches: 7. The CDR3 has 16 residues.

This clonotype came up many times. The rearrangement joins TRBV7-2 to TRBJ2-6; D remains unclear. Trimming took 4 bases from V and 0 from J, leaving 13 bases between them. Germline assignment: CDR1 SGHTA and CDR2 FQGNSA. The CDR3 runs 17 residues. Here the CDR3 reads CASSSTRHISGANVLTF. CDR3 DNA sequence: TGTGCCAGCAGCTCCACGAGACACATCTCTGGGGCCAACGTCCTGACTTTC.

This clonotype was found once. This rearrangement joins TRBV7-2 to TRBJ1-1, with TRBD1 matching 9 bases. V was pared by 5 bases and J by 7 bases, with 8 bases of the junction left unmatched. The germline gives CDR1 SGHTA, CDR2 FQGNSA. CDR3 length equals 14 residues. The CDR3 protein is CASSRDRAPIEAFF. For the CDR3, the DNA is TGTGCCAGCAGCCGGGACAGGGCACCCATTGAAGCTTTCTTT.